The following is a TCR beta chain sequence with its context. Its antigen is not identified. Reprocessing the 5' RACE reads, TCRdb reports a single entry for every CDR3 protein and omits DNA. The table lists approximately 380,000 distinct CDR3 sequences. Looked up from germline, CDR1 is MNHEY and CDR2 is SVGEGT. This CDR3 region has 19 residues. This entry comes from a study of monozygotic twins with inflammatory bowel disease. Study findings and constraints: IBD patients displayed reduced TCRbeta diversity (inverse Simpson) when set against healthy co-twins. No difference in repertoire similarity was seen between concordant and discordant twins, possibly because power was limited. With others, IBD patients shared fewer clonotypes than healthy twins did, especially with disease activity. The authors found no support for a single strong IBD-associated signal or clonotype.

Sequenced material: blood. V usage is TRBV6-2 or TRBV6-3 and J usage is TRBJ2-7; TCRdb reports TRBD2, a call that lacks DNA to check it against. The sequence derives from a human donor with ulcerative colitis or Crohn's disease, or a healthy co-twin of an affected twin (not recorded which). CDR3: CASSYEEGFGTSDTNEQYF.